Listed below are T cell receptor beta chains from one sample, sequenced in a study of T-cell memory formation after mild COVID-19. TCRdb reprocessed the 5' RACE reads with MiXCR, giving one entry per CDR3 protein. The sample lists more than 70,000 distinct CDR3 sequences, approximately 14% seen once, with 31% in the top ten. Sequenced: PBMCs or a T cell subset sorted from them (not recorded which). All receptors derive from an adult woman who had mild COVID-19 (a few samples of this study predate the infection). Cell type and time point are not known. The CDR3 runs from the conserved cysteine through the conserved F or W. A D gene is named only where the DNA matches it firmly. Expanded clones get a size class; other rows say once, few or many, or leave the size out.

v_gene: TRBV9; abundance: few; d_gene: .; j_gene: TRBJ2-7; len: 14; CDR3aa: CASSVVYGSYEQYF; CDR3nt: TGTGCCAGCAGCGTAGTGTACGGATCCTACGAGCAGTACTTC
v_gene: TRBV5-1; abundance: .; d_gene: .; j_gene: TRBJ2-1; len: 16; CDR3aa: CASSLVGDISYDEQFF; CDR3nt: TGCGCCAGCAGCTTGGTAGGGGACATAAGCTACGATGAGCAGTTCTTC
v_gene: TRBV7-9; abundance: .; d_gene: .; j_gene: TRBJ2-3; len: 17; CDR3aa: CASSTGHLYSSTDTQYF; CDR3nt: TGTGCCAGCAGCACAGGGCACCTTTACTCTAGCACAGATACGCAGTATTTT
v_gene: TRBV7-9; abundance: .; d_gene: TRBD1; j_gene: TRBJ1-1; len: 14; CDR3aa: CASSFGQEGTEAFF; CDR3nt: TGTGCCAGCAGCTTCGGACAGGAGGGCACTGAAGCTTTCTTT
v_gene: TRBV7-6; abundance: .; d_gene: TRBD2; j_gene: TRBJ2-7; len: 16; CDR3aa: CASSPWTSGGSYEQYF; CDR3nt: TGTGCCAGCAGCCCGTGGACTAGCGGAGGGTCCTACGAGCAGTACTTC
v_gene: TRBV20-1; abundance: .; d_gene: TRBD1; j_gene: TRBJ1-6; len: 17; CDR3aa: CSASGGDRSPENSPLHF; CDR3nt: TGCAGTGCTAGCGGAGGGGACAGGTCCCCGGAGAATTCACCCCTCCACTTT
v_gene: TRBV15; abundance: .; d_gene: .; j_gene: TRBJ2-7; len: 15; CDR3aa: CATSRDGEFTDEQYF; CDR3nt: TGTGCCACCAGCAGAGATGGGGAGTTCACGGACGAGCAGTACTTC
v_gene: TRBV12-3/TRBV12-4; abundance: few; d_gene: .; j_gene: TRBJ1-5; len: 12; CDR3aa: CASSLLSQPQHF; CDR3nt: TGTGCCAGCAGTTTGTTGTCTCAGCCCCAGCATTTT
v_gene: TRBV29-1; abundance: few; d_gene: TRBD1; j_gene: TRBJ1-2; len: 13; CDR3aa: CSTRTGGNYGYTF; CDR3nt: TGCAGCACCAGGACAGGGGGTAACTATGGCTACACCTTC
v_gene: TRBV10-3; abundance: many; d_gene: TRBD2; j_gene: TRBJ2-1; len: 15; CDR3aa: CAISVGGGNYNEQFF; CDR3nt: TGTGCCATCAGTGTAGGCGGGGGGAATTACAATGAGCAGTTCTTC
v_gene: TRBV7-9; abundance: many; d_gene: TRBD2; j_gene: TRBJ2-1; len: 16; CDR3aa: CASSSSQTSGINEQFF; CDR3nt: TGTGCCAGCAGCTCGTCCCAGACTAGCGGGATCAATGAGCAGTTCTTC
v_gene: TRBV7-9; abundance: .; d_gene: .; j_gene: TRBJ2-2; len: 13; CDR3aa: CASSQGPSGELFF; CDR3nt: TGTGCCAGCAGCCAGGGGCCTTCCGGGGAGCTGTTTTTT
v_gene: TRBV20-1; abundance: .; d_gene: TRBD1; j_gene: TRBJ1-5; len: 15; CDR3aa: CSAVTGGFSNQPQHF; CDR3nt: TGCAGTGCGGTGACAGGGGGTTTTAGCAATCAGCCCCAGCATTTT
v_gene: TRBV12-3/TRBV12-4; abundance: once; d_gene: .; j_gene: TRBJ2-3; len: 11; CDR3aa: CATSELDTQYF; CDR3nt: TGTGCCACCTCTGAATTAGATACGCAGTATTTT
v_gene: TRBV7-9; abundance: .; d_gene: TRBD1; j_gene: TRBJ2-5; len: 14; CDR3aa: CASSSQGLQETQYF; CDR3nt: TGTGCCAGCAGCTCACAGGGGCTACAAGAGACCCAGTACTTC
v_gene: TRBV7-8; abundance: .; d_gene: .; j_gene: TRBJ2-3; len: 16; CDR3aa: CASSLNLLGITDTQYF; CDR3nt: TGTGCCAGCAGCCTCAACCTACTCGGGATCACAGATACGCAGTATTTT
v_gene: TRBV9; abundance: many; d_gene: .; j_gene: TRBJ2-3; len: 15; CDR3aa: CASSGRTQRTDTQYF; CDR3nt: TGTGCCAGCAGCGGCAGGACACAGCGCACAGATACGCAGTATTTT
v_gene: TRBV7-9; abundance: .; d_gene: .; j_gene: TRBJ2-5; len: 13; CDR3aa: CASSHKGWETQYF; CDR3nt: TGTGCCAGCAGCCACAAAGGGTGGGAGACCCAGTACTTC
v_gene: TRBV7-9; abundance: .; d_gene: TRBD2; j_gene: TRBJ2-7; len: 17; CDR3aa: CASSQSPGLAGNYEQYF; CDR3nt: TGTGCCAGCAGCCAGAGCCCTGGACTAGCGGGAAACTACGAGCAGTACTTC
v_gene: TRBV19; abundance: few; d_gene: .; j_gene: TRBJ2-1; len: 16; CDR3aa: CASRRGLGFQNNEQFF; CDR3nt: TGTGCCAGTAGACGAGGTTTGGGGTTTCAAAACAATGAGCAGTTCTTC
v_gene: TRBV7-9; abundance: .; d_gene: .; j_gene: TRBJ1-1; len: 13; CDR3aa: CASSPRVDFSAFF; CDR3nt: TGTGCCAGCAGCCCCCGGGTCGATTTCTCGGCTTTCTTT
v_gene: TRBV12-3/TRBV12-4; abundance: many; d_gene: TRBD1; j_gene: TRBJ1-1; len: 13; CDR3aa: CASSAAGGGEAFF; CDR3nt: TGTGCCAGTAGCGCGGCAGGGGGCGGTGAAGCTTTCTTT
v_gene: TRBV30; abundance: few; d_gene: TRBD1; j_gene: TRBJ2-7; len: 14; CDR3aa: CACGTGTGHYEQYF; CDR3nt: TGTGCCTGCGGAACCGGGACAGGGCATTACGAGCAGTACTTC
v_gene: TRBV14; abundance: few; d_gene: .; j_gene: TRBJ2-5; len: 14; CDR3aa: CASSRTGQQETQYF; CDR3nt: TGTGCCAGCAGCCGCACAGGGCAACAAGAGACCCAGTACTTC
v_gene: TRBV10-2; abundance: few; d_gene: .; j_gene: TRBJ2-2; len: 14; CDR3aa: CASEGHGNTGELFF; CDR3nt: TGCGCCAGCGAAGGGCATGGGAACACCGGGGAGCTGTTTTTT
v_gene: TRBV20-1; abundance: few; d_gene: .; j_gene: TRBJ2-7; len: 12; CDR3aa: CSARRPSYEQYF; CDR3nt: TGCAGTGCAAGGAGGCCCTCCTACGAGCAGTACTTC
v_gene: TRBV9; abundance: .; d_gene: .; j_gene: TRBJ2-7; len: 13; CDR3aa: CASSDNIRPEQYF; CDR3nt: TGTGCCAGCAGCGACAACATCCGACCCGAGCAGTACTTC
v_gene: TRBV7-9; abundance: .; d_gene: TRBD1; j_gene: TRBJ1-4; len: 15; CDR3aa: CASSQRGTGDEKLFF; CDR3nt: TGTGCCAGCAGCCAAAGAGGGACAGGGGATGAAAAACTGTTTTTT
v_gene: TRBV20-1; abundance: few; d_gene: TRBD2; j_gene: TRBJ2-3; len: 14; CDR3aa: CSANPWGGTDTQYF; CDR3nt: TGCAGTGCTAACCCTTGGGGGGGGACAGATACGCAGTATTTT
v_gene: TRBV7-8; abundance: few; d_gene: .; j_gene: TRBJ2-5; len: 16; CDR3aa: CASSLYPGGTEETQYF; CDR3nt: TGTGCCAGCAGCTTATACCCAGGAGGGACCGAAGAGACCCAGTACTTC
v_gene: TRBV3-1; abundance: .; d_gene: TRBD2; j_gene: TRBJ2-2; len: 18; CDR3aa: CASSPGLAGLGESGELFF; CDR3nt: TGTGCCAGCAGCCCGGGACTAGCGGGGCTCGGCGAATCCGGGGAGCTGTTTTTT
v_gene: TRBV9; abundance: .; d_gene: .; j_gene: TRBJ2-2; len: 18; CDR3aa: CASNEGGLFIQGTGELFF; CDR3nt: TGTGCCAGCAACGAGGGTGGACTGTTCATCCAAGGGACCGGGGAGCTGTTTTTT
v_gene: TRBV12-3/TRBV12-4; abundance: few; d_gene: TRBD1; j_gene: TRBJ1-5; len: 17; CDR3aa: CASSLGQGVGGGQPQHF; CDR3nt: TGTGCCAGCAGTTTAGGACAGGGGGTCGGGGGAGGTCAGCCCCAGCATTTT
v_gene: TRBV12-3/TRBV12-4; abundance: many; d_gene: TRBD2; j_gene: TRBJ2-1; len: 14; CDR3aa: CASSTGLAVNEQFF; CDR3nt: TGTGCCAGCAGCACGGGACTAGCGGTTAATGAGCAGTTCTTC
v_gene: TRBV4-2; abundance: .; d_gene: TRBD1; j_gene: TRBJ1-1; len: 15; CDR3aa: CASSTRTGTNTEAFF; CDR3nt: TGTGCCAGCAGCACCCGGACAGGCACGAACACTGAAGCTTTCTTT
v_gene: TRBV7-9; abundance: .; d_gene: TRBD2; j_gene: TRBJ2-3; len: 17; CDR3aa: CASSHLTSGTSTDTQYF; CDR3nt: TGTGCCAGCAGCCACCTAACTAGCGGAACCAGCACAGATACGCAGTATTTT
v_gene: TRBV15; abundance: .; d_gene: .; j_gene: TRBJ1-2; len: 12; CDR3aa: CATREDRTGYTF; CDR3nt: TGTGCCACCAGAGAGGATCGGACGGGCTACACCTTC
v_gene: TRBV24-1; abundance: few; d_gene: TRBD1; j_gene: TRBJ2-5; len: 16; CDR3aa: CATSDGPTGGMETQYF; CDR3nt: TGTGCCACCAGTGATGGACCGACAGGGGGCATGGAGACCCAGTACTTC
v_gene: TRBV2; abundance: many; d_gene: .; j_gene: TRBJ2-2; len: 13; CDR3aa: CASGHQIPGELFF; CDR3nt: TGTGCCAGCGGCCACCAGATACCCGGGGAGCTGTTTTTT
v_gene: TRBV7-9; abundance: .; d_gene: .; j_gene: TRBJ1-3; len: 16; CDR3aa: CASSHTQASAGNTIYF; CDR3nt: TGTGCCAGCAGCCATACACAGGCGTCGGCGGGAAACACCATATATTTT
v_gene: TRBV2; abundance: few; d_gene: .; j_gene: TRBJ2-1; len: 15; CDR3aa: CASTSGESSYNEQFF; CDR3nt: TGTGCCAGCACTTCGGGGGAATCCTCCTACAATGAGCAGTTCTTC
v_gene: TRBV9; abundance: .; d_gene: TRBD2; j_gene: TRBJ2-1; len: 16; CDR3aa: CASSAATSGSGNEQFF; CDR3nt: TGTGCCAGCAGCGCCGCGACTAGCGGGAGTGGCAATGAGCAGTTCTTC
v_gene: TRBV7-8; abundance: many; d_gene: .; j_gene: TRBJ2-1; len: 13; CDR3aa: CASRLGHRNEQFF; CDR3nt: TGTGCCAGCCGCCTGGGGCACCGGAACGAGCAGTTCTTC
v_gene: TRBV27; abundance: few; d_gene: TRBD1; j_gene: TRBJ2-5; len: 17; CDR3aa: CASIRTGGGAISETQYF; CDR3nt: TGTGCCAGCATTAGGACAGGGGGGGGAGCAATTTCGGAGACCCAGTACTTC
v_gene: TRBV20-1; abundance: few; d_gene: .; j_gene: TRBJ1-2; len: 12; CDR3aa: CSARVPGNGYTF; CDR3nt: TGCAGTGCTAGAGTTCCAGGGAATGGCTACACCTTC
v_gene: TRBV12-3/TRBV12-4; abundance: .; d_gene: .; j_gene: TRBJ2-7; len: 15; CDR3aa: CASSPRWNIGYEQYF; CDR3nt: TGTGCCAGCAGTCCCCGATGGAACATTGGGTACGAGCAGTACTTC